This T cell receptor (beta chain) derives from a study of radiotherapy plus CTLA-4 blockade in lung cancer. Study overall: With 25% to 35% of patients having disease control, objective responses were seen in approximately 19%.

With regard to this clone: What it binds is not known.

Deletions cut 5 bases from V and 0 bases from J, with 12 bases between. The CDR3 has 15 residues. The germline V gene has CDR1 MRHNA and CDR2 SNTAGT. TCRdb's table, derived via immunoSEQ multiplex PCR, lists solely in-frame clones and lacks some. Among more than 80,000 clones listed, approximately 81% were seen once. Study conclusions and caveats: According to reports, early shifts in blood T cell clones, alongside interferon-beta, forecast response most accurately. Peripheral blood showed expansion of tumor-derived TCR clones after radiotherapy and ipilimumab.

The clonotype was recovered from a human donor with non-small cell lung cancer that progressed on radiotherapy plus ipilimumab. Some clones in this sample may be carry-over from other donors' samples. This specimen was peripheral blood, taken from a patient treated with radiotherapy plus ipilimumab. The genes are TRBV6-4 and TRBJ2-3; D perhaps matches TRBD2 (6 bases). The CDR3 DNA is TGTGCCAGCAGTCCTGAGGCGGGAAGCACAGATACGCAGTATTTT. Protein sequence: CASSPEAGSTDTQYF.